The 5 T cell receptor beta chains below all came from one sample that was sequenced in a study of T cell clonality in common variable immunodeficiency. Findings and limits, study-wide: Common variable immunodeficiency TCR beta sequences reportedly had fewer deletions and N-nucleotide insertions.

What these receptors recognize is not known. Profiled with immunoSEQ multiplex PCR; TCRdb holds only in-frame clones, not every one. The data list 14,000 or so clones, none observed once; over 8% falls to the top ten. The specimen sequenced was peripheral blood mononuclear cells. The receptors originated from a human donor with common variable immunodeficiency.

As to this clone: The sequence runs out 3 residues before the end of the CDR3; the remainder is reconstructed from the germline J gene. The chain joins TRBV7-2 to TRBJ1-4; no definite D call. CDR3 size: 15 residues. CDR1 and CDR2 from the germline V gene are SGHTA and FQGNSA. The V and J ends lost 3 bases and 2 bases respectively, with 10 bases between them. CDR3 region: CASSFGWATNEKLFF. The part of the CDR3 DNA that was read is TGTGCCAGCAGCTTCGGCTGGGCGACTAATGAAAAA.

As concerns this clone: From the germline J gene comes the end of the CDR3, since the read stops 3 residues before it. The chain couples TRBV18 to TRBJ2-3; the D is unclear. The CDR3 is 17 amino acids. V shed 2 bases and J shed 5 bases, with 20 bases lying between them. Germline V gene lookup returns CDR1 KGHSH and CDR2 LQKENI. The covered CDR3 bases are TGTGCCAGCTCACCAACCTTCGTCCTGCCTCGGGTAGATACG. Protein product: CASSPTFVLPRVDT. The full CDR3 protein reads CASSPTFVLPRVDTQYF. Looking up the rest from reference TRBV18 and TRBJ2-3 gives the full variable domain: NAGVMQNPRHLVRRRGQEARLRCSPMKGHSHVYWYRQLPEEGLKFMVYLQKENIIDESGMPKERFSAEFPKEGPSILRIQQVVRGDSAAYFCASSPTFVLPRVDTQYFGPGTRLTVL.

Details on this clone: The read finishes 3 residues shy of the CDR3 end, and the germline J gene is used to complete it. The chain employs TRBV7-2 and TRBJ2-1, with TRBD2 identical over 12 bases. Losses at the gene ends were 5 bases for V and 4 bases for J; bases not matched to a gene: 3. Germline V gene sequence: CDR1 SGHTA, CDR2 FQGNSA. The CDR3 covers 15 residues. Incomplete CDR3 DNA: TGTGCCAGCAGCCCAACTAGCGGGGGGTACAATGAG. Residues: CASSPTSGGYNE. The entire CDR3 sequence reads CASSPTSGGYNEQFF.

Remarks on this clone: The read halts 3 residues ahead of the CDR3 end, with the missing end drawn from the germline J gene. This chain links TRBV7-2 with TRBJ1-4; D is perhaps TRBD1 (6 bases). There are 15 residues in the CDR3. The V end was cut by 5 bases, the J end by 2 bases, with 12 bases between. Germline assignment: CDR1 SGHTA and CDR2 FQGNSA. The CDR3 sequence is CASSLRDTTNEKLFF. The CDR3 bases that were read are TGTGCCAGCAGCCTACGGGACACCACTAATGAAAAA.

To note about this clone: With the read ending 3 residues before the CDR3 end, the germline J gene is used to fill in that end. The chain uses TRBV7-6 and TRBJ2-5; perhaps TRBD2 as D (6 bases). Germline V gives CDR1 SGHVS, CDR2 FNYEAQ. The CDR3 runs 16 residues. V was clipped by 5 bases and J by 4 bases, with 20 bases between them. The part of the CDR3 DNA that was read is TGTGCCAGCAGCCCAAGGCAGCTGGGGGGTTTAGAGACC. Protein: CASSPRQLGGLET. The full-length CDR3 reads as CASSPRQLGGLETQYF.